Listed below are T cell receptor beta chains from one sample, sequenced in a study of T cell responses to AZD1222 COVID-19 vaccine. Sequencing was performed with immunoSEQ multiplex PCR; in TCRdb, only in-frame clones are kept and a portion is missing. The sample contains about 150,000 clones, about 82% of which appear only once. The specimen comprised peripheral blood, sampled 28 days after the second dose of the MenACWY control vaccine. The receptors stem from an adult who received the MenACWY meningococcal vaccine as a control. CDR3s include the opening cysteine and the closing phenylalanine or tryptophan. D genes are given only for firm matches. Rows give clone size only sometimes, using once, few, many, or a class for an expanded clone.

j_gene,abundance,d_gene,v_gene,CDR3nt,CDR3aa
TRBJ1-1,.,TRBD1,TRBV10-2,TGCGCCAGCAGTGAGGGGGACAGTGAAGCTTTCTTT,CASSEGDSEAFF
TRBJ1-6,.,TRBD1,TRBV28,TGTGCCAGCCGGATGCAGGACAGGGTTAATTCACCCCTCCACTTT,CASRMQDRVNSPLHF
TRBJ2-2,.,TRBD2,TRBV10-3,TGTGCCATCACCCCGGGACTAGCGGGAGACACCGGGGAGCTGTTTTTT,CAITPGLAGDTGELFF
TRBJ1-2,.,.,TRBV5-1,TGCGCCAGCAGTCGTACGACAGGATTATATGGCTACACCTTC,CASSRTTGLYGYTF
TRBJ1-4,.,.,TRBV24-1,TGTGCCACCAGTGATCCCCGGCGGGGCGACGGAGGAGAAAAACTGTTTTTT,CATSDPRRGDGGEKLFF
TRBJ1-2,.,TRBD1,TRBV28,TGTGCCAGCAGTACTTATGACGTGGGACAGGGAGTCTATGGCTACACCTTC,CASSTYDVGQGVYGYTF
TRBJ1-4,.,TRBD1,TRBV6-5,TGTGCCAGCAGTTACTCCCGGGACAGGGGGGACGAAAAACTGTTTTTT,CASSYSRDRGDEKLFF
TRBJ2-6,.,.,TRBV15,TGTGCCACCAGCAGAGTAGCTTCTGGGGCCAACGTCCTGACTTTC,CATSRVASGANVLTF
TRBJ2-7,.,TRBD2,TRBV3-1/TRBV3-2,TGTGCCAGCAGCCCCTTCGGGACTAGAAATGAAGATCACGAGCAGTACTTC,CASSPFGTRNEDHEQYF
TRBJ2-2,.,.,TRBV6-5,TGTGCCAGCAGCAAGGCAGGGAACACCGGGGAGCTGTTTTTT,CASSKAGNTGELFF
TRBJ1-5,.,.,TRBV5-1,TGCGCCAGCAGCTTGGATGGACAACGCAATCAGCCCCAGCATTTT,CASSLDGQRNQPQHF
TRBJ1-6,few,.,TRBV10-3,TGTGCCATCAGTGAAGCAGAATCACCCCTCCACTTT,CAISEAESPLHF
TRBJ2-1,.,.,TRBV2,TGTGCCAGCAGTGAATGGACTTTAGACAATGAGCAGTTCTTC,CASSEWTLDNEQFF
TRBJ1-2,.,.,TRBV6-2/TRBV6-3,TGTGCCAGCAGTTACTCGGGGGGAACATATGGCTACACCTTC,CASSYSGGTYGYTF
TRBJ2-2,.,.,TRBV19,TGTGCCAGTAGTATAGTGGCCCAGGGAGCGAACACCGGGGAGCTGTTTTTT,CASSIVAQGANTGELFF
TRBJ1-2,.,.,TRBV3-1/TRBV3-2,TGTGCCAGCAGCCAAGATCCCGGACGTACATATGGCTACACCTTC,CASSQDPGRTYGYTF
TRBJ2-1,.,TRBD2,TRBV5-5,TGTGCCAGCAGCTTAGGGACTAGCGGGAGGGAATACAATGAGCAGTTCTTC,CASSLGTSGREYNEQFF
TRBJ1-3,.,.,TRBV19,TGTGCCAGTAGTCCGGGAGGGGGAGCTGGAAACACCATATATTTT,CASSPGGGAGNTIYF
TRBJ2-3,.,.,TRBV11-2,TGTGCCAGCAGCTTTGGAGGACAGCACACAGATACGCAGTATTTT,CASSFGGQHTDTQYF
TRBJ1-5,.,.,TRBV28,TGTGCCAGCAGTCCAAGGTTTCTGATCCCCCAGCATTTT,CASSPRFLIPQHF
TRBJ1-4,.,.,TRBV6-5,TGTGCCAGCAGTTACTCGGGGGATCCTAATGAAAAACTGTTTTTT,CASSYSGDPNEKLFF
TRBJ1-3,few,.,TRBV6-1,TGTGCCAGCAGTGAGATAATTAGTCGGCGGACGAAGGCTGGAAACACCATATATTTT,CASSEIISRRTKAGNTIYF
TRBJ1-1,few,.,TRBV5-3,TGTGCCAGAAGCCATACAGCTACGAACACTGAAGCTTTCTTT,CARSHTATNTEAFF
TRBJ2-1,.,TRBD1,TRBV5-1,TGCGCCAGCAGCTTGAAAGGACAGGACAATGAGCAGTTCTTC,CASSLKGQDNEQFF
TRBJ1-2,.,TRBD1,TRBV7-9,TGTGCCAGCAGCCTTAGGGCGACAGGGGGCGAGGGCTACACCTTC,CASSLRATGGEGYTF
TRBJ2-6,.,.,TRBV27,TGTGCCAGCAGTACGGGACTGACCTCTGGGGCCAACGTCCTGACTTTC,CASSTGLTSGANVLTF
TRBJ1-5,.,.,TRBV6-5,TGTGCCAGCAGTTACTCGTGGGGGAATCAGCCCCAGCATTTT,CASSYSWGNQPQHF